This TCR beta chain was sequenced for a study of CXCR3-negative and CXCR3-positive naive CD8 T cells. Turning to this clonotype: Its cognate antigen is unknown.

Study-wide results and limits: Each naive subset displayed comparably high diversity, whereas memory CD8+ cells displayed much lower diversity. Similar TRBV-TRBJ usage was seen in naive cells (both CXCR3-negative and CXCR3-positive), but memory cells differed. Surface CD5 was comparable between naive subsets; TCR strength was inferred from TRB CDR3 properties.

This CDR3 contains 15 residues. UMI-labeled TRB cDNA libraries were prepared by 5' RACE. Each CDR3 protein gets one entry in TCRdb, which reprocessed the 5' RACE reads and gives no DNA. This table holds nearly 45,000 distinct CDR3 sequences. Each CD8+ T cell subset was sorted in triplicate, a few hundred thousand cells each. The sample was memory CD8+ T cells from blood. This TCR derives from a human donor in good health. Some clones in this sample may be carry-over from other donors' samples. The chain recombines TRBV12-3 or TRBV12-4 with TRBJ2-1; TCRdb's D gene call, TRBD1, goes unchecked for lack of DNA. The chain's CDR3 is CASSYDGDSGNEQFF.